This T cell receptor (beta chain) stems from a study of blood T cell repertoires in COVID-19. About the research overall: The United States, Italy and Spain supplied acute and convalescent COVID-19 samples.

The data were produced by immunoSEQ multiplex PCR, yet TCRdb's version contains in-frame clones alone and is incomplete. The profile shows 110,000 or so clones, around 89% of them singletons. From germline, CDR1 is SEHNR and CDR2 FQNEAQ (reference sequence). The CDR3 runs 19 residues. V lost 0 bases and J 0 bases, leaving 18 bases between the germline ends. Input material: peripheral blood. This TCR was recovered from a human donor with acute or convalescent COVID-19. The donor label of this sample is uncertain. The chain recombines TRBV7-9 with TRBJ2-1, with D possibly being TRBD1 (7 bases). CDR3 coding DNA: TGTGCCAGCAGCTTAGCGGAGGGGGCGGGAATCTTCTCCTACAATGAGCAGTTCTTC. This gives the protein CASSLAEGAGIFSYNEQFF.